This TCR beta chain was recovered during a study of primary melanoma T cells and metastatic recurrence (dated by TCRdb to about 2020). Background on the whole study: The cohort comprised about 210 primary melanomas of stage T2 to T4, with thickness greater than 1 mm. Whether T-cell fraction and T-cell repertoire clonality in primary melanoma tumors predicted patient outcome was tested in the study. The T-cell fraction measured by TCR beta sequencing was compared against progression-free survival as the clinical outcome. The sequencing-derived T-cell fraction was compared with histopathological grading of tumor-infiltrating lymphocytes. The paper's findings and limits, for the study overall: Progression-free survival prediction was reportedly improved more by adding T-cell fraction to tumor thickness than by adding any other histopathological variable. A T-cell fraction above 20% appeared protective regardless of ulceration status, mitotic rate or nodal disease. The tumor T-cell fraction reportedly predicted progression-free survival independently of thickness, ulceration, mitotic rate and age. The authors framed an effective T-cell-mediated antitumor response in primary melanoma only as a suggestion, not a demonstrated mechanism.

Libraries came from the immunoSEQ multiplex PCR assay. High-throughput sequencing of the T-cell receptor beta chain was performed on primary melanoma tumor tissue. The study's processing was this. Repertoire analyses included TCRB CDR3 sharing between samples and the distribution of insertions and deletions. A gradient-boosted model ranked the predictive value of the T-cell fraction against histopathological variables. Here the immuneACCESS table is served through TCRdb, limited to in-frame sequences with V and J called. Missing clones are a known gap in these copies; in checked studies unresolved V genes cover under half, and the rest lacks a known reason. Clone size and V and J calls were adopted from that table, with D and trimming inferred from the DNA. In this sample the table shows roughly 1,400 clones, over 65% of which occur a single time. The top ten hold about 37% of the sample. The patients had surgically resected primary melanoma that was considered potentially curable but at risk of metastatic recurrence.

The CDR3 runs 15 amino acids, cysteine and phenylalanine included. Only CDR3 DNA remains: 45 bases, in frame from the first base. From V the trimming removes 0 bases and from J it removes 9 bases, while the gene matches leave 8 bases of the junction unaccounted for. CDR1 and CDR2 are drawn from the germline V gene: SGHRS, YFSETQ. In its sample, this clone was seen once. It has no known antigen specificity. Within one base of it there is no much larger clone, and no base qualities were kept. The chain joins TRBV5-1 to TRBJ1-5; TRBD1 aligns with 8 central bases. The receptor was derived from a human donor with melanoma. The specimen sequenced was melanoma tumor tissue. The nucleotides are TGCGCCAGCAGCTTGGGCCCGGACAGGGCTCTGCCCCAGCATTTT. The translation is CASSLGPDRALPQHF. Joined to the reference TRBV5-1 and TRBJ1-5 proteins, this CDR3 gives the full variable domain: KAGVTQTPRYLIKTRGQQVTLSCSPISGHRSVSWYQQTPGQGLQFLFEYFSETQRNKGNFPGRFSGRQFSNSRSEMNVSTLELGDSALYLCASSLGPDRALPQHFGDGTRLSIL.